The source of this TCR beta chain is a study of identical twins. cDNA carried unique molecular identifiers, and a universal primer site was added by template switching. Using its own MiXCR run on the 5' RACE reads, TCRdb lists one record per CDR3 protein. The sample has some 730,000 distinct CDR3 sequences; about 18% are singletons. Per germline, CDR1 DFQATT and CDR2 SNEGSKA (reference sequence). The CDR3 runs to 15 residues. The germline V and J ends were trimmed by 5 bases and 3 bases, with 20 bases remaining between them. This clonotype was observed at least ten times. This sample also appeared in a second study, on T cells expressing NK-cell markers. That paper adds: Dominant NKG2C+ clonotypes in roughly six donors made up about 1.0-7.5% of CD8+ T cells.

The J gene is TRBJ2-7, the V gene TRBV20-1; D is possibly TRBD2 (6 bases). Sample: PBMCs. The receptor was isolated from a young woman in good health. The CDR3, as DNA: TGCAGTGCTTTACCCGTTTCCGGGAGACACTACGAGCAGTACTTC. The encoded protein is CSALPVSGRHYEQYF.